Here is one T cell receptor (beta chain) with its context. This clonotype was observed many times. What antigen it recognizes has not been identified. The sample holds no much larger clone one base away, and base qualities are not on file. Sequencing relied on an Illumina HiSeq 1500. TCRdb cleaned the public reads at Q25 with fastp, built clones with MiXCR and kept in-frame beta chains. CDR3 protein duplicates are merged, each entry listing the most common genes and DNA. For this sample the table gives about 490,000 distinct CDR3 sequences, of which roughly 12% were detected only once. The top ten hold about a tenth of the sample. The CDR3 holds 18 amino acids from the cysteine to the phenylalanine. Of the read, only the CDR3 DNA is kept; its 54 bases are in frame from base 1. The germline V gene (reference sequence) gives CDR1 as LGHDT and CDR2 as YNNKEL. V is pared back by 4 bases and J by 4 bases, with 20 bases lying between the germline termini.

The data were obtained in a study of T cell repertoires in cytomegalovirus infection (dated by TCRdb to between 2019 and 2020). General notes on the study: Donor HLA type was relevant to the analysis, because carriage of CMV infection together with the matching HLA type was indicated by public TCR beta signatures.

Broader findings and caveats from the paper: The ex vivo response was dominated by HLA-C-restricted CMV-specific TCR beta clonotypes, and the single most frequent clonotype in two of eight donors was supplied by these HLA-C-restricted clonotypes. In both this cohort and an independent roughly 330-donor cohort, the cumulative frequency of public TCR beta family members distinguished carriers of CMV infection plus the relevant HLA type.

This sequence was found in a human donor in good health (CMV status not recorded). Some clones in this sample may be carry-over from other donors' samples. What was sequenced was PBMCs. The chain joins TRBV3-1 to TRBJ2-6; too little of a D gene remains to name it. CDR3 region: CASSLTTRLLEGANVLTF. The base sequence is TGTGCCAGCAGCCTTACGACAAGGTTGCTGGAGGGGGCCAACGTCCTGACTTTC.